Listed below are T cell receptor beta chains from one sample, sequenced in a study of control samples from healthy donors and cancer patients. The protocol was immunoSEQ multiplex PCR, while the TCRdb copy is restricted to in-frame clones and leaves out a portion. Among 170,000 or so clones listed, about nine tenths were seen once. The sequencing input was blood. These TCRs come from a middle-aged woman in good health. CDR3s include the opening cysteine and the closing phenylalanine or tryptophan. A D gene is named only where the DNA matches it firmly. Size is stated for part of the rows, as once, few or many counts, or as a class when the clone is expanded.

d_call | clone_size | j_call | v_call | cdr3_nt | cdr3_aa
TRBD1 | - | TRBJ1-2 | TRBV7-9 | TGTGCCAGCAGCTCCGGACAGGTTGGCTACACCTTC | CASSSGQVGYTF
TRBD2 | - | TRBJ2-3 | TRBV7-8 | TGTGCCAGCAGCTTCTGGGTCACTAGCGGGGGGGAACTCACAGATACGCAGTATTTT | CASSFWVTSGGELTDTQYF
- | - | TRBJ1-1 | TRBV9 | TGTGCCAGCAGCGTTGGGGGTCGAGGGACTGAAGCTTTCTTT | CASSVGGRGTEAFF
TRBD1 | - | TRBJ1-1 | TRBV10-1 | TGCGCCAGCAGATCGACAGGGGAGGACACTGAAGCTTTCTTT | CASRSTGEDTEAFF
- | - | TRBJ2-7 | TRBV6-2/TRBV6-3 | TGTGCCAGCAGCCACGGACTACCCACCTACGAGCAGTACTTC | CASSHGLPTYEQYF
- | - | TRBJ1-4 | TRBV18 | TGTGCCAGCTCACCACCAAGTAATGAAAAACTGTTTTTT | CASSPPSNEKLFF
TRBD1 | - | TRBJ1-6 | TRBV11-2 | TGTGCCAGCAGCTCCTACAGGGGAAATCATTCACCCCTCCACTTT | CASSSYRGNHSPLHF
- | - | TRBJ2-1 | TRBV28 | TGTGCCAGCAAGGGGAACCCGGATTACAATGAGCAGTTCTTC | CASKGNPDYNEQFF
- | once | TRBJ1-2 | TRBV12-3/TRBV12-4 | TGTGCCAGCAGTTTAGGAGAGGGGGATGGCTACACCTTC | CASSLGEGDGYTF
- | - | TRBJ2-7 | TRBV5-8 | TGTGCCAGCAGCTTGGGCTCGGGCTACGAGCAGTACTTC | CASSLGSGYEQYF
- | once | TRBJ1-1 | TRBV6-2/TRBV6-3 | TGTGCCAGCAGTTTGGGAACTGAAGCTTTCTTT | CASSLGTEAFF
TRBD1 | - | TRBJ1-6 | TRBV7-2 | TGTGCCAGCAGCTACCTCGAGACAGGGAGGAATTCACCCCTCCACTTT | CASSYLETGRNSPLHF
- | - | TRBJ2-3 | TRBV10-3 | TGTGCCATCAGTGAGTCGACGTCCGGGGGTTTGACAGATACGCAGTATTTT | CAISESTSGGLTDTQYF
- | - | TRBJ1-3 | TRBV6-2/TRBV6-3 | TGTGCCAGCAGCCCGCGGGGGAAATTTGGAAACACCATATATTTT | CASSPRGKFGNTIYF
- | - | TRBJ2-3 | TRBV5-1 | TGCGCCAGCAGCTTGGCATTGGGAGTGGAGGGGCCACGAGGCACAGATACGCAGTATTTT | CASSLALGVEGPRGTDTQYF
TRBD1 | - | TRBJ1-2 | TRBV15 | TGTGCCACCAGCAGAGAGACTACAGGGGTCTATGGCTACACCTTC | CATSRETTGVYGYTF
TRBD1 | - | TRBJ1-2 | TRBV6-5 | TGTGCCAGCACCCGAACATGGACAGGCTCCTATGGCTACACCTTC | CASTRTWTGSYGYTF
- | - | TRBJ2-7 | TRBV27 | TGTGCCAGCACTTTACCCGGGGGTCCCGAGCAGTACTTC | CASTLPGGPEQYF
TRBD2 | once | TRBJ2-2 | TRBV19 | TGTGCCAGTAGTTTTTCGCGCGGGGGGGCGTACGGGGAGCTGTTTTTT | CASSFSRGGAYGELFF
TRBD2 | - | TRBJ2-1 | TRBV2 | TGTGCCAGCAGTGAAGTCGGGGGGGCCAGTGAGCAGTTCTTC | CASSEVGGASEQFF
- | - | TRBJ1-5 | TRBV4-1 | TGCGCCAGCAGCCAAGATAGTGGTAGCAATCAGCCCCAGCATTTT | CASSQDSGSNQPQHF
- | - | TRBJ1-2 | TRBV5-4 | TGTGCCAGCAGCTTGGCACGAGACGGAAAGTATGGCTACACCTTC | CASSLARDGKYGYTF
- | - | TRBJ2-7 | TRBV7-2 | TGTGCCAGCAGCATAATCCGGGGCAGAGATACACCCTACGAGCAGTACTTC | CASSIIRGRDTPYEQYF
TRBD1 | once | TRBJ1-6 | TRBV5-6 | TGTGCCAGCAGCCCCGACAGGGGGCTAACACCCCTCCACTTT | CASSPDRGLTPLHF
- | - | TRBJ1-2 | TRBV18 | TGTGCCAGCTCACCCGGACAGTCCGACTCCTATGGCTACACCTTC | CASSPGQSDSYGYTF
- | - | TRBJ1-1 | TRBV15 | TGTGCCACCAGCCCGGGGGGGGTCGTTGAAGCTTTCTTT | CATSPGGVVEAFF
TRBD2 | - | TRBJ2-3 | TRBV5-4 | TGTGCCAGCACCCTAGCGGGGGGGCCCACAGATACGCAGTATTTT | CASTLAGGPTDTQYF
- | - | TRBJ2-2 | TRBV5-6 | TGTGCCAGCAGCTTTGAGTGGGACACCGGGGAGCTGTTTTTT | CASSFEWDTGELFF
- | - | TRBJ2-1 | TRBV5-4 | TGTGCCAGCAGCCAAGATCAGGCTTATGAGCAGTTCTTC | CASSQDQAYEQFF
- | - | TRBJ2-5 | TRBV5-1 | TGCGCCAGCAGCTTGACTGCAAAGGTTCAAGAGACCCAGTACTTC | CASSLTAKVQETQYF
- | - | TRBJ1-2 | TRBV3-1/TRBV3-2 | TGTGCCAGCAGCCAAGAAGTTGTCAGGTTGGGCGGCTACACCTTC | CASSQEVVRLGGYTF
TRBD2 | - | TRBJ2-7 | TRBV6-2/TRBV6-3 | TGTGCCAGCCGCCTAGCGGGGGTGTACGAGCAGTACTTC | CASRLAGVYEQYF
- | - | TRBJ2-5 | TRBV6-5 | TGTGCCAGCAGGCCCGGGACCCTACCTGGAGAGACCCAGTACTTC | CASRPGTLPGETQYF
- | - | TRBJ1-2 | TRBV10-1 | TGCGCCAGCAGTCCCGCCGGTTACCCAGGCTACACCTTC | CASSPAGYPGYTF
TRBD2 | - | TRBJ2-7 | TRBV28 | TGTGCCAGCAGTTCTTATGGGACTAGAACCCTGGGGGAGCAGTACTTC | CASSSYGTRTLGEQYF
- | - | TRBJ1-1 | TRBV6-6 | TGTGCCAGCAGTCTAATAGGGCAAGGCGGAAACACTGAAGCTTTCTTT | CASSLIGQGGNTEAFF
- | - | TRBJ2-3 | TRBV9 | TGTGCCAGCAGCACCGGAGCTCACTCAGATACGCAGTATTTT | CASSTGAHSDTQYF
TRBD2 | - | TRBJ2-2 | TRBV5-1 | TGCGCCAGCAGCTTTTTGGGGTCCGCTAGCGCCTTCCCTAGCGGCGGGGAGCTGTTTTTT | CASSFLGSASAFPSGGELFF
- | - | TRBJ2-1 | TRBV20-1 | TGCAGTGCTAGAACAGACAATGAGCAGTTCTTC | CSARTDNEQFF
TRBD2 | - | TRBJ2-1 | TRBV5-8 | TGTGCCAGCAGCGGGAGGGTTCAGAGCCTCTACAATGAGCAGTTCTTC | CASSGRVQSLYNEQFF
- | - | TRBJ1-2 | TRBV5-1 | TGCGCCAGCAGCTTGGGGGGAAGGGGTAATGTGAACTACACCTTC | CASSLGGRGNVNYTF
TRBD2 | - | TRBJ2-5 | TRBV11-3 | TGTGCCAGCAGCTTAGGGGGAGGGAGACAAGAGACCCAGTACTTC | CASSLGGGRQETQYF
- | - | TRBJ1-1 | TRBV4-1 | TGCGCCAGCAGCCAAGTTTTACAGGGAAACACTGAAGCTTTCTTT | CASSQVLQGNTEAFF
- | - | TRBJ1-6 | TRBV9 | TGTGCCAGCAGCGTAGGAACCAATTCACCCCTCCACTTT | CASSVGTNSPLHF
TRBD1 | - | TRBJ2-3 | TRBV19 | TGTGCCAGTAGTACCCCCGAGACAGGGTCCACAGATACGCAGTATTTT | CASSTPETGSTDTQYF
- | - | TRBJ1-6 | TRBV9 | TGTGCCAGCAGCGCGCGGGAGAGCTCCTATAATTCACCCCTCCACTTT | CASSARESSYNSPLHF
- | - | TRBJ1-5 | TRBV27 | TGTGCCAGCAGTTCGGGCACAAATCCATCAAATCAGCCCCAGCATTTT | CASSSGTNPSNQPQHF
TRBD1 | - | TRBJ1-2 | TRBV15 | TGTGCCACCAGCATCCGGACAGGGCTATGGGGTGGCTACACCTTC | CATSIRTGLWGGYTF
TRBD1 | - | TRBJ1-1 | TRBV20-1 | TGCAGGATACAGGGGGGGACTGAAGCTTTCTTT | CRIQGGTEAFF
- | - | TRBJ2-3 | TRBV5-1 | TGCGCCAGCAGTGATGAAATAACGGGGAAGGGAGATACGCAGTATTTT | CASSDEITGKGDTQYF
- | - | TRBJ1-1 | TRBV6-5 | TGTGCCAGCAGACCGGTTGCGGGAGAAGCTTTCTTT | CASRPVAGEAFF
- | - | TRBJ1-2 | TRBV6-2/TRBV6-3 | TGTGCCAGCAGTCGAACACCAACTAACTATGGCTACACCTTC | CASSRTPTNYGYTF
- | - | TRBJ1-1 | TRBV6-1 | TGTGCCAGCAGTGAAGGGGGGGCAATGAACACTGAAGCTTTCTTT | CASSEGGAMNTEAFF
- | - | TRBJ1-6 | TRBV5-4 | TGTGCCAGCAGCTTGGAGGGGATAGGTTCACCCCTCCACTTT | CASSLEGIGSPLHF
- | - | TRBJ1-6 | TRBV9 | TGTGCCAGCAGCACGAATAATTCACCCCTCCACTTT | CASSTNNSPLHF